What follows are 20 T cell receptor beta chains derived from one specimen sequenced in a study of blood T cell repertoires in COVID-19. The method was immunoSEQ multiplex PCR; TCRdb's version includes in-frame clones alone and lacks a portion of them. The table lists 90,000 to 130,000 clones, 65% to 80% of them singletons. The source material was peripheral blood. All receptors come from an older woman with acute or convalescent COVID-19.

The J gene is TRBJ2-1, the V gene TRBV6-5, with D unclear. The ends were cut back, 2 bases at V and 9 bases at J, with 5 bases in the middle. The CDR3 runs to 11 residues. Germline-derived CDR1 and CDR2 are MNHEY and SVGAGI. The CDR3 is CASSYGVEQFF. As DNA, the CDR3 is TGTGCCAGCAGTTACGGAGTTGAGCAGTTCTTC.

The V call is TRBV5-5, the J call TRBJ1-4; 7 nucleotides match TRBD1. CDR3 size: 15 residues. V lost 4 bases to trimming and J lost 8 bases; unmatched junction nucleotides: 11. Germline V gene sequence: CDR1 SGHKS, CDR2 YYEKEE (reference sequence). For the CDR3, the DNA is TGTGCCAGCAGCCGAACAGGGGTGCTGTGGGAAAAACTGTTTTTT. It translates to CASSRTGVLWEKLFF.

This sequence joins TRBV5-1 and TRBJ2-7; no definite D call. Trimming shortened V by 0 bases and J by 6 bases, and 7 bases separated the two germline ends. The CDR3 extends over 12 amino acids. Looked up from germline, CDR1 is SGHRS and CDR2 is YFSETQ. The CDR3 region is CASSLGSSEQYF. The CDR3 coding sequence is TGCGCCAGCAGCTTGGGGTCCAGCGAGCAGTACTTC.

V usage is TRBV6-5 and J usage is TRBJ2-5, with 8 nucleotides matching TRBD1. This CDR3 is 14 amino acids long. Per germline, CDR1 MNHEY and CDR2 SVGAGI. V lost 6 bases and J lost 10; bases outside the gene matches: 13. CDR3 coding DNA: TGTGCCAGCAGGGAGGGGGGCAGGGGGCCGGACCAGTACTTC. This gives the protein CASREGGRGPDQYF.

This rearrangement joins TRBV7-3 to TRBJ2-3; D may be TRBD2 (6 bases). The CDR3 runs to 13 residues. Germline CDR1 SGHTA, CDR2 FQGTGA. Trimming took 0 bases from V and 6 from J, leaving 7 bases between them. Here the CDR3 reads CASSLTRGDTQYF. The CDR3 DNA reads TGTGCCAGCAGCTTAACTCGGGGGGATACGCAGTATTTT.

The chain has TRBV7-2 and TRBJ1-1, with 9 nucleotides matching TRBD1. This CDR3 spans 17 amino acids. J was trimmed by 3 bases and V by 1 base; bases with no gene match: 9. Germline assignment: CDR1 SGHTA and CDR2 FQGNSA. CDR3 DNA sequence: TGTGCCAGCAGCTTAGGGGGACAGGGAAGTTTGGACACTGAAGCTTTCTTT. Protein product: CASSLGGQGSLDTEAFF.

V usage is TRBV7-9 and J usage is TRBJ1-6; 9 bases align to TRBD1. The J segment lost 2 bases and the V segment lost 4 bases, leaving 6 bases of the junction unmatched. The CDR3 spans 17 residues. Germline V CDR1 and CDR2: SEHNR, FQNEAQ (reference sequence). For the CDR3, the DNA is TGTGCCAGCAGCTCAGAGGGACAGGGAACCTATAATTCACCCCTCCACTTT. This translates into CASSSEGQGTYNSPLHF.

V and J are TRBV6-4 and TRBJ1-1; 8 bases are a match to TRBD1. This CDR3 has 14 residues. CDR1 is MRHNA, CDR2 SNTAGT, per germline. The J segment lost 0 bases and the V segment lost 8 bases, leaving 5 bases of the junction unmatched. DNA for the CDR3: TGTGCCAGCCGACGGGACAGGATGAACACTGAAGCTTTCTTT. This gives the protein CASRRDRMNTEAFF.

This sequence joins TRBV5-1 and TRBJ2-2, with TRBD1 matching over 7 bases. The CDR3 covers 17 residues. Germline CDR1 SGHRS, CDR2 YFSETQ. V shed 1 base, J shed 0 bases, and the junction held 6 bases outside the gene matches. The CDR3 here is CASSLFGQASNTGELFF. The DNA for the CDR3 is TGCGCCAGCAGCTTGTTCGGACAGGCCTCGAACACCGGGGAGCTGTTTTTT.

This chain uses TRBV4-2 with TRBJ1-4, with TRBD1 as a possible D gene (6 bases). V lost 3 bases to trimming and J lost 5 bases, with 13 bases between them. The CDR3 sequence is 15 residues long. Looked up from germline, CDR1 is LGHNA and CDR2 is YNFKEQ. This CDR3 is CASSQRQVINEKLFF. In DNA, the CDR3 is TGTGCCAGCAGCCAGAGACAGGTGATCAATGAAAAACTGTTTTTT.

The sample holds one count of this clone. This CDR3 reads CASSQDTGQKTYEQYF. The DNA for the CDR3 is TGTGCCAGCAGCCAAGATACGGGACAGAAGACCTACGAGCAGTACTTC. V usage is TRBV4-2 and J usage is TRBJ2-7; 7 positions match TRBD1. CDR3 length: 16 amino acids. After removal of 0 bases from V and 2 bases from J, the junction contained 7 bases not matched to a gene. The germline V gene has CDR1 LGHNA and CDR2 YNFKEQ.

The genes are TRBV27 and TRBJ1-5; a weak D match, TRBD1 (5 bases). V lost 9 bases, J lost 0 bases, and 12 bases lay in between. CDR3 size: 14 residues. In germline, CDR1 is MNHEY, CDR2 SMNVEV (reference sequence). The CDR3 DNA is TGTGCCAGTAGCCGGGGGGGTAGCAATCAGCCCCAGCATTTT. Translation: CASSRGGSNQPQHF.

This chain links TRBV7-6 with TRBJ1-1, with D perhaps TRBD1 (6 bases). V lost 7 bases and J lost 0, with 18 bases in between. The germline V gene has CDR1 SGHVS and CDR2 FNYEAQ. The CDR3 sequence is 16 residues long. CDR3 nucleotides: TGTGCCAGCAAGGATCATCGGACAGCCCTGAACACTGAAGCTTTCTTT. Its protein product is CASKDHRTALNTEAFF.

The chain is built from TRBV5-8 and TRBJ1-2; possible D gene TRBD1, 5 bases. V lost 0 bases and J lost 4, with 7 bases in between. The germline CDR1 and CDR2 sequences are SGHTS and YDEGEE. The CDR3 loop spans 13 amino acids. CDR3 sequence (DNA): TGTGCCAGCAGCTTGGCCGGGGGCTATGGCTACACCTTC. Translating gives CASSLAGGYGYTF.

The V and J genes are TRBV4-2 and TRBJ1-1, with unresolved D. This CDR3 is 17 amino acids long. Germline V CDR1 and CDR2: LGHNA, YNFKEQ. V was pared by 0 bases and J by 8 bases, with 22 bases between. The CDR3 DNA sequence: TGTGCCAGCAGCCAAGAGGTTAGCCTAGGAACCGGCGGAGAAGCTTTCTTT. Encoded protein: CASSQEVSLGTGGEAFF.

This clone was picked up one time. This chain joins TRBV24-1 and TRBJ2-2; 7 nucleotides match TRBD2. The germline gives CDR1 KGHDR, CDR2 SFDVKD. V shed 10 bases and J 7 bases; nucleotides not matched to a gene: 14. CDR3 size: 15 residues. In DNA form, the CDR3 reads TGTGCCACTTCTCCCCCCCGGGGGGTAAGCGGGGAGCTGTTTTTT. Translated, it gives CATSPPRGVSGELFF.

The chain couples TRBV19 to TRBJ1-4; the D gene is possibly TRBD1 (6 bases). Germline values: CDR1 LNHDA, CDR2 SQIVND (reference sequence). The V end was cut by 8 bases, the J end by 2 bases, with 12 bases between. This CDR3 is 14 amino acids long. CDR3: CASRTGSTNEKLFF. In DNA, the CDR3 is TGTGCCAGTCGAACAGGGTCGACTAATGAAAAACTGTTTTTT. The whole variable domain, remainder taken from reference TRBV19 and TRBJ1-4, is DGGITQSPKYLFRKEGQNVTLSCEQNLNHDAMYWYRQDPGQGLRLIYYSQIVNDFQKGDIAEGYSVSREKKESFPLTVTSAQKNPTAFYLCASRTGSTNEKLFFGSGTQLSVL.

The J gene is TRBJ1-6, the V gene TRBV6-5; TRBD1 aligns across 9 bases. Germline assignment: CDR1 MNHEY and CDR2 SVGAGI. Germline trimming cut 7 bases from V and 4 bases from J; bases unmatched to any gene: 5. CDR3 length equals 15 residues. This chain's CDR3 is CASKPQGAYNSPLHF. As DNA, the CDR3 is TGTGCCAGCAAGCCACAGGGGGCGTATAATTCACCCCTCCACTTT.

V is TRBV11-3 and J is TRBJ2-7; perhaps TRBD2 as D (5 bases). CDR1 SGHNT and CDR2 YENEEA come from the germline V gene. The CDR3 is 13 residues long. Between the trimmed V and J ends, which lost 3 bases and 0 bases, there was a span of 6 bases. CDR3 loop: CASSFTSSYEQYF. In nucleotides, the CDR3 is TGTGCCAGCAGCTTTACTAGCTCCTACGAGCAGTACTTC.

This clone was seen a few times. The genes are TRBV3-1 (or the pseudogene TRBV3-2) and TRBJ1-2, with TRBD1 matching over 7 bases. Germline trimming cut 3 bases from V and 3 bases from J; bases unmatched to any gene: 4. Germline values: CDR1 LGHDT, CDR2 YNNKEL (reference sequence). This CDR3 contains 14 residues. CDR3 DNA: TGTGCCAGCAGCCATTTCGGGACAGACTATGGCTACACCTTC. Protein: CASSHFGTDYGYTF.